These 25 T cell receptor beta chains were all obtained from the same sample, sequenced in a study of T cell responses to AZD1222 COVID-19 vaccine. Measured with immunoSEQ multiplex PCR; TCRdb has only the in-frame clones, and not every one. The sample shows some 100,000 clones, around nine tenths of them seen only once. Sequencing was performed on peripheral blood, taken on day 0 of AZD1222 vaccination. The receptors derive from an adult in good health.

The chain combines TRBV3-1 (or the pseudogene TRBV3-2) with TRBJ2-1, with unresolved D. This CDR3 region has 12 residues. V was clipped by 5 bases and J by 7 bases, with 9 bases between them. Per germline, CDR1 LGHDT and CDR2 YNNKEL (reference sequence). The CDR3 DNA is TGTGCCAGCAGCTACGTATTGAATGAGCAGTTCTTC. Protein sequence: CASSYVLNEQFF.

This chain joins TRBV29-1 and TRBJ2-1, with 13 bases aligning to TRBD2. Germline values: CDR1 SQVTM, CDR2 ANQGSEA. Trimming removed 6 bases from V and 4 bases from J; junction bases left unmatched: 6. This CDR3 is built from 15 residues. The CDR3 reads CSVRTSGRGYNEQFF. DNA for the CDR3: TGCAGCGTCCGGACTAGCGGGAGAGGGTACAATGAGCAGTTCTTC.

V and J are TRBV10-1 and TRBJ2-5; 7 nucleotides align to TRBD2. The V and J ends lost 7 bases and 5 bases, in that order; junction bases with no gene match: 19. The CDR3 contains 17 residues. Looked up from germline, CDR1 is WNHNN and CDR2 is SYGVQD (reference sequence). The CDR3 here is CASNIERSGRSRETQYF. CDR3 in DNA: TGCGCCAGCAATATTGAACGTAGCGGGCGCTCTCGGGAGACCCAGTACTTC.

This sequence joins TRBV18 and TRBJ1-5, with D perhaps TRBD1 (6 bases). The CDR3 extends over 14 amino acids. V was pared by 3 bases and J by 3 bases, with 9 bases between. In germline, CDR1 is KGHSH, CDR2 LQKENI. The CDR3 region is CASSPDRLNQPQHF. CDR3 nucleotides: TGTGCCAGCTCACCGGACAGACTCAATCAGCCCCAGCATTTT.

The chain uses TRBV27 and TRBJ2-7; 9 positions match TRBD1. The J segment lost 2 bases and the V segment lost 6 bases, leaving 5 bases of the junction unmatched. This CDR3 contains 14 residues. Per germline, CDR1 MNHEY and CDR2 SMNVEV (reference sequence). CDR3 loop: CASRGQGQTYEQYF. DNA of the CDR3: TGTGCCAGCAGGGGACAGGGTCAAACCTACGAGCAGTACTTC.

The V and J genes are TRBV9 and TRBJ1-2; TRBD1 is a possible D gene (6 bases). The CDR3 has 15 residues. Germline CDR1 SGDLS, CDR2 YYNGEE. Trimming removed 4 bases at V and 8 bases at J, with 21 bases between. The CDR3 coding sequence is TGTGCCAGCAGCTCTTATCAGGGGTATGCGGAGGGCTACACCTTC. It is translated as CASSSYQGYAEGYTF.

The genes are TRBV18 and TRBJ1-6, with D unclear. The CDR3 sequence is 15 residues long. V was shortened by 2 bases and J by 7 bases, with 12 bases between the two germline ends. CDR1 KGHSH and CDR2 LQKENI come from the germline V gene. This CDR3 is CASSPSQSANSPLHF. CDR3 in DNA: TGTGCCAGCTCACCATCCCAGAGTGCAAATTCACCCCTCCACTTT.

The rearrangement joins TRBV9 to TRBJ2-1; TRBD2 agrees at 12 bases. The CDR3 consists of 14 residues. With 4 bases clipped from V and 9 bases from J, the junction kept 5 bases outside the gene matches. Per the germline V gene, CDR1 is SGDLS and CDR2 is YYNGEE. The CDR3 DNA sequence: TGTGCCAGCAGCTCGACTAGCGGGAGTGGTGAGCAGTTCTTC. Protein: CASSSTSGSGEQFF.

The gene calls are TRBV6-6 and TRBJ2-7; 7 bases match TRBD2. Trimming took 5 bases from V and 0 from J; bases not matched to a gene: 4. CDR3 length equals 14 residues. The germline gives CDR1 MNHNY, CDR2 SVGAGI (reference sequence). This CDR3 is CASSLAVSSYEQYF. Written as DNA, the CDR3 is TGTGCCAGCAGTCTAGCGGTGAGCTCCTACGAGCAGTACTTC.

Only one count was recorded for this clone. The V gene is TRBV4-1, the J gene TRBJ2-7; D gene ambiguous. Looked up from germline, CDR1 is MGHRA and CDR2 is YSYEKL. The CDR3 sequence is 14 residues long. Trimming removed 0 bases at V and 3 bases at J, with 9 bases between. The CDR3 loop is CASSQDAYGYEQYF. The CDR3 DNA follows: TGCGCCAGCAGCCAAGATGCCTACGGCTACGAGCAGTACTTC.

V and J are TRBV6-4 and TRBJ1-4; D gene unclear. This CDR3 has 14 amino acids. Germline-derived CDR1 and CDR2 are MRHNA and SNTAGT. The V gene lost 3 bases and the J gene lost 4 bases, with 9 bases spanning the gap. DNA for the CDR3: TGTGCCAGCAGTGAGAGCGGAGATAATGAAAAACTGTTTTTT. It specifies CASSESGDNEKLFF.

This chain uses TRBV11-2 with TRBJ1-1; D is ambiguous. V gave up 0 bases and J gave up 7 bases, with 12 bases separating them. The CDR3 is 14 residues long. Germline-derived CDR1 and CDR2 are SGHAT and FQNNGV. The CDR3 DNA reads TGTGCCAGCAGCTTAGAGGTGCAGCTTATTGAAGCTTTCTTT. Protein sequence: CASSLEVQLIEAFF.

The chain has TRBV24-1 and TRBJ1-5; 7 nucleotides align to TRBD1. Germline CDR1 is KGHDR and CDR2 is SFDVKD. The CDR3 runs to 15 residues. The junction had 3 bases not matched to a gene; V was cut back by 3 bases and J by 2 bases. CDR3 in DNA: TGTGCCACCAGTGATAGTACAGGGGGCAATCAGCCCCAGCATTTT. Protein sequence: CATSDSTGGNQPQHF.

The rearrangement links TRBV19 to TRBJ2-5; TRBD2 is a possible D gene (6 bases). Germline V lookup: CDR1 LNHDA, CDR2 SQIVND (reference sequence). This CDR3 contains 13 residues. V was cut by 10 bases and J by 0 bases, with 12 bases left in between. The CDR3 sequence: CATSGQHQETQYF. As DNA, the CDR3 is TGTGCCACGAGCGGGCAGCACCAAGAGACCCAGTACTTC.

This clone was counted a single time. The chain joins TRBV12-3 or TRBV12-4 to TRBJ1-2; D perhaps matches TRBD1 (6 bases). The germline V and J ends were trimmed by 1 base and 8 bases, with 11 bases remaining between them. This CDR3 region has 13 residues. CDR3: CASSLGGGLGYTF. For the CDR3, the DNA is TGTGCCAGCAGTTTAGGGGGGGGGCTGGGCTACACCTTC.

The chain has TRBV6-4 and TRBJ1-5; D not certain. V was clipped by 8 bases and J by 4 bases, with 12 bases between them. The CDR3 is 13 amino acids. Germline CDR1 is MRHNA and CDR2 is SNTAGT. CDR3 DNA: TGTGCCAGCGCCGAACAGCGTAATCAGCCCCAGCATTTT. As protein: CASAEQRNQPQHF.

The V call is TRBV27, the J call TRBJ1-6, with D perhaps matching TRBD1 (6 bases). The CDR3 covers 15 residues. CDR1 MNHEY and CDR2 SMNVEV come from the germline V gene (reference sequence). The ends were cut back, 0 bases at V and 7 bases at J, with 10 bases in the middle. The CDR3 region is CASSLSWQGNSPLHF. The CDR3 DNA reads TGTGCCAGCAGTTTATCGTGGCAGGGGAATTCACCCCTCCACTTT.

The chain combines TRBV11-2 with TRBJ2-7; no firm D call. CDR3 length: 11 amino acids. Germline lookup yields CDR1 SGHAT and CDR2 FQNNGV. The V gene lost 4 bases and the J gene lost 5 bases, with 6 bases spanning the gap. This chain's CDR3 is CASSYRDEQYF. In DNA, the CDR3 is TGTGCCAGCAGCTACAGAGACGAGCAGTACTTC.

The chain uses TRBV5-5 and TRBJ2-2, with D uncertain. Germline CDR1 reads SGHKS; CDR2 reads YYEKEE (reference sequence). V dropped 7 bases and J dropped 7 bases, with 20 bases sitting between them. This CDR3 is 15 amino acids long. The CDR3 loop is CASGTEIASNGELFF. The CDR3 DNA is TGTGCCAGCGGCACGGAAATAGCTTCGAACGGGGAGCTGTTTTTT.

The chain carries TRBV4-2 and TRBJ2-7; no clear D gene. Per the germline V gene, CDR1 is LGHNA and CDR2 is YNFKEQ. The CDR3 is made up of 14 amino acids. V dropped 1 base and J dropped 2 bases, with 9 bases sitting between them. The CDR3 spells CASSQGGPPYEQYF. In DNA, the CDR3 is TGTGCCAGCAGCCAAGGCGGTCCCCCCTACGAGCAGTACTTC.

This rearrangement joins TRBV15 to TRBJ1-5; a weak D match, TRBD1 (6 bases). The CDR3 sequence is 17 residues long. Trimming took 1 base from V and 7 from J, leaving 20 bases between them. Germline assignment: CDR1 LNHNV and CDR2 YYDKDF (reference sequence). The CDR3 DNA follows: TGTGCCACCAGCAGAGTAATGTTACAGGGAGTAGACCAGCCCCAGCATTTT. Amino acids: CATSRVMLQGVDQPQHF.

This chain uses TRBV14 with TRBJ2-7, with TRBD1 matching over 8 bases. Per the germline V gene, CDR1 is SGHDN and CDR2 is FVKESK. V dropped 6 bases and J dropped 6; count of bases not matched to a gene: 4. The CDR3 totals 12 residues. CDR3 nucleotides: TGTGCCAGCAGGCGGACAGGGCCCGAGCAGTACTTC. Its protein product is CASRRTGPEQYF.

The V and J genes are TRBV2 and TRBJ2-7; D perhaps matches TRBD1 (6 bases). Germline loops: CDR1 SNHLY, CDR2 FYNNEI. Trimming shortened V by 8 bases and J by 4 bases, and 15 bases separated the two germline ends. CDR3 length: 13 amino acids. The CDR3 here is CASQQGLGYEQYF. DNA of the CDR3: TGTGCCAGCCAACAGGGCCTCGGGTACGAGCAGTACTTC.

The gene calls are TRBV18 and TRBJ2-2, with 8 bases lining up with TRBD1. The CDR3 sequence is 15 residues long. CDR1 is KGHSH, CDR2 LQKENI, per germline. V shed 6 bases and J 6 bases; nucleotides not matched to a gene: 9. The CDR3 nucleotides read TGTGCCAGCTCCCTCGCAGGGGGCGTAGCCGGGGAGCTGTTTTTT. Its protein is CASSLAGGVAGELFF.

J is TRBJ1-2 and V is TRBV7-2; no reliable D call. Trimming stripped 1 base from V and 8 bases from J, with 17 bases between. CDR1 is SGHTA, CDR2 FQGNSA, per germline. The CDR3 loop spans 15 amino acids. CDR3 amino acids: CASSLVSVRGGGYTF. The CDR3 DNA reads as TGTGCCAGCAGCTTAGTGTCGGTTCGGGGAGGGGGCTACACCTTC.